One sample yielded the 23 T cell receptor beta chains listed below, sequenced in a study of blood T cells in healthy people across ages. Through a sample-barcoded 5' primer and a J-beta primer mix, a second PCR was run for roughly 6 to 11 cycles. A single record per CDR3 protein comes from TCRdb applying MiXCR to the 5' RACE reads. The data hold about 840,000 distinct CDR3 sequences, with 29% observed a single time. In addition, the sample was reused for a study of T cells of mothers and their children.

The specimen was blood. Every receptor here comes from a middle-aged woman in good health.

This sequence joins TRBV3-1 and TRBJ2-1; the D call may be TRBD1 or TRBD2 (7 bases each). This CDR3 is built from 13 residues. Germline assignment: CDR1 LGHDT and CDR2 YNNKEL (reference sequence). Trimming took off 2 bases at V and 12 bases at J, with 14 bases between the two ends. CDR3 in DNA: TGTGCCAGCAGCCAAAGGGGGGGGGACAGGCAGTTCTTC. Amino acid sequence: CASSQRGGDRQFF.

This rearrangement joins TRBV12-3 or TRBV12-4 to TRBJ2-3; D not resolved. Trimming removed 3 bases at V and 3 bases at J, with 10 bases between. The CDR3 is 14 residues long. The CDR3 nucleotides are TGTGCCAGCAGTTTTGGGGTACTAACAGATACGCAGTATTTT. Protein product: CASSFGVLTDTQYF.

This clonotype was detected a few times. The gene calls are TRBV10-3 and TRBJ1-4; no clear D. Looked up from germline, CDR1 is ENHRY and CDR2 is SYGVKD. Trimming took off 3 bases at V and 4 bases at J, with 12 bases between the two ends. The CDR3 runs to 15 residues. CDR3 nucleotide sequence: TGTGCCATCAGTGACGAGTTGGGGAGTAATGAAAAACTGTTTTTT. As protein: CAISDELGSNEKLFF.

The V gene is TRBV12-3 or TRBV12-4, the J gene TRBJ2-3; 7 nucleotides agree with TRBD2. The V segment lost 7 bases and the J segment 1 base; nucleotides outside the gene matches: 8. The CDR3 totals 15 residues. The CDR3 sequence: CASTPSGVRTDTQYF. The DNA for the CDR3 is TGTGCCAGCACTCCCAGCGGGGTCCGCACAGATACGCAGTATTTT.

The rearrangement uses TRBV9 and TRBJ2-1; maybe TRBD1 (6 bases). Per germline, CDR1 SGDLS and CDR2 YYNGEE. The length of the CDR3 is 12 residues. V lost 5 bases and J 13 bases, leaving 16 bases between the germline ends. The CDR3 is CASRGAGDSQFF. Here the CDR3 DNA reads TGTGCCAGCAGGGGGGCAGGCGACTCCCAGTTCTTC.

This clonotype was seen more than once but under ten times. This rearrangement joins TRBV5-1 to TRBJ2-7; D is perhaps TRBD1 (5 bases). The CDR3 totals 15 residues. With 6 bases removed from V and 1 base from J, the gap between germline ends came to 17 bases. Germline loops: CDR1 SGHRS, CDR2 YFSETQ. CDR3 coding DNA: TGCGCCAGCAAATCTCTCAGTGGGGCGTCCTACGAGCAGTACTTC. This sequence encodes CASKSLSGASYEQYF.

The chain combines TRBV5-1 with TRBJ1-2; D is perhaps TRBD1 (6 bases). V was clipped by 2 bases and J by 3 bases, with 11 bases between them. Germline V CDR1 and CDR2: SGHRS, YFSETQ. This CDR3 has 14 amino acids. The CDR3 here is CASSFTGSDYGYTF. CDR3 in DNA: TGCGCCAGCAGCTTTACAGGGTCCGACTATGGCTACACCTTC.

This clonotype was found many times. The J gene is TRBJ2-1, the V gene TRBV29-1, with TRBD2 identical over 10 bases. From germline, CDR1 is SQVTM and CDR2 ANQGSEA. The CDR3 is made up of 16 amino acids. Germline trimming cut 0 bases from V and 4 bases from J; bases unmatched to any gene: 6. The CDR3 region is CSVEDWTSGAYNEQFF. The CDR3 region has the DNA TGCAGCGTTGAAGATTGGACTAGCGGAGCATACAATGAGCAGTTCTTC.

V and J are TRBV12-3 or TRBV12-4 and TRBJ1-1; D unclear. Trimming took off 7 bases at V and 2 bases at J, with 17 bases between the two ends. The length of the CDR3 is 15 residues. CDR3 DNA: TGTGCCAGCACTTTCCCTCCCGGGGAAAACACTGAAGCTTTCTTT. It yields the protein CASTFPPGENTEAFF.

This chain connects TRBV20-1 to TRBJ2-5; D remains unclear. The CDR3 totals 14 residues. In germline, CDR1 is DFQATT, CDR2 SNEGSKA (reference sequence). Between the trimmed V and J ends, which lost 5 bases and 0 bases, there was a span of 13 bases. The CDR3: CSASRGVYQETQYF. The CDR3 DNA is TGCAGTGCTTCACGAGGCGTGTACCAAGAGACCCAGTACTTC.

In this sample, this clonotype turned up many times. This sequence joins TRBV29-1 and TRBJ1-2; 7 bases map to TRBD1. CDR3 length equals 13 residues. V lost 3 bases and J lost 4; bases outside the gene matches: 5. The germline V gene encodes CDR1 SQVTM and CDR2 ANQGSEA. The CDR3, as DNA: TGCAGCGTTGATACCCCAGGGGGCTATGGCTACACCTTC. Translation: CSVDTPGGYGYTF.

Comment on this clonotype: A much larger clone is a single base away; this may be a read error. The rearrangement joins TRBV20-1 to TRBJ2-7, with a weak D call TRBD1 (6 bases). CDR3 size: 13 residues. Looked up from germline, CDR1 is DFQATT and CDR2 is SNEGSKA (reference sequence). The CDR3 coding sequence is TGCAGTACTAGAGATTGGACAGAGTACGAGCAGTACTTC. Its translation: CSTRDWTEYEQYF.

The V call is TRBV7-6, the J call TRBJ2-2; TRBD2 might be the D (6 bases). CDR1 is SGHVS, CDR2 FNYEAQ, per germline. The CDR3 contains 16 residues. Trimming stripped 5 bases from V and 5 bases from J, with 18 bases between. CDR3 sequence (DNA): TGTGCCAGCAGCATGACTAGTGGGGGATCGACCGGGGAGCTGTTTTTT. The encoded protein is CASSMTSGGSTGELFF. The full variable domain, its missing parts supplied by reference TRBV7-6 and TRBJ2-2, is GAGVSQSPRYKVTKRGQDVALRCDPISGHVSLYWYRQALGQGPEFLTYFNYEAQQDKSGLPNDRFSAERPEGSISTLTIQRTEQRDSAMYRCASSMTSGGSTGELFFGEGSRLTVL.

This clonotype was counted only a few times. The chain employs TRBV6-5 and TRBJ1-4; D remains ambiguous. Germline lookup yields CDR1 MNHEY and CDR2 SVGAGI. Trimming shortened V by 0 bases and J by 5 bases, and 13 bases separated the two germline ends. CDR3 length equals 16 residues. CDR3 residues: CASSYSTPPLNEKLFF. CDR3 bases: TGTGCCAGCAGTTACTCGACCCCACCGCTGAATGAAAAACTGTTTTTT.

CDR3 sequence reads: CASNFRESNQPQHF. The CDR3 bases are TGTGCCAGCAACTTCAGGGAGAGCAATCAGCCCCAGCATTTT. V usage is TRBV6-2 or TRBV6-3 and J usage is TRBJ1-5; D might be TRBD1 (5 bases). Trimming took 7 bases from V and 1 from J, leaving 11 bases between them. Per the germline V gene, CDR1 is MNHEY and CDR2 is SVGEGT. The CDR3 is made up of 14 amino acids.

V usage is TRBV20-1 and J usage is TRBJ1-5, with D uncertain. Germline-derived CDR1 and CDR2 are DFQATT and SNEGSKA (reference sequence). Trimming cost V 0 bases and J 2 bases, with 20 bases left between them. The CDR3 runs to 18 residues. CDR3 nucleotides: TGCAGTGCTAGAGATGGGAGAAAAGCGGTTAGAGGCAATCAGCCCCAGCATTTT. Translating it yields CSARDGRKAVRGNQPQHF.

The CDR3 DNA follows: TGTGCCAGCAGCCAACGAGCGGGAATCACAGATACGCAGTATTTT. As protein: CASSQRAGITDTQYF. The rearrangement joins TRBV7-9 to TRBJ2-3; 7 positions agree with TRBD2. The germline V gene has CDR1 SEHNR and CDR2 FQNEAQ (reference sequence). The trim removed 5 bases at V and 2 bases at J, leaving 7 bases unmatched. The CDR3 loop spans 15 amino acids.

This clonotype appeared a few times. This rearrangement joins TRBV12-3 or TRBV12-4 to TRBJ1-1, with D tentatively TRBD1 (5 bases). The CDR3 loop spans 13 amino acids. V was pared by 2 bases and J by 11 bases, with 15 bases between. The CDR3 region is CASSLRVAGLAFF. CDR3 sequence (DNA): TGTGCCAGCAGTTTAAGAGTAGCAGGGCTGGCTTTCTTT.

The chain joins TRBV5-1 to TRBJ2-1; D possibly corresponds to TRBD2 (5 bases). Between the trimmed V and J ends, which lost 6 bases and 8 bases, there was a span of 24 bases. The CDR3 is 16 amino acids. Germline CDR1 reads SGHRS; CDR2 reads YFSETQ. The CDR3 bases are TGCGCCAGCAACCTCGACCCCGGGAATGGTATCTATGAGCAGTTCTTC. This translates into CASNLDPGNGIYEQFF.

The chain couples TRBV20-1 to TRBJ1-2, with 11 nucleotides matching TRBD1. Losses at the gene ends were 6 bases for V and 4 bases for J; bases not matched to a gene: 10. The CDR3 contains 15 residues. Per germline, CDR1 DFQATT and CDR2 SNEGSKA (reference sequence). The CDR3 DNA reads TGCAGTGCCGATTCCCGGGACAGGGGGACCTATGGCTACACCTTC. It translates to CSADSRDRGTYGYTF.

This clonotype showed up many times. V is TRBV29-1 and J is TRBJ2-5, with 8 bases that match TRBD1. V lost 7 bases, J lost 1 base, and 11 bases stayed unmatched. This CDR3 is 15 amino acids long. The germline V gene encodes CDR1 SQVTM and CDR2 ANQGSEA. CDR3 protein: CSAQGGQGGQETQYF. In DNA, the CDR3 is TGCAGCGCGCAAGGAGGACAGGGAGGCCAAGAGACCCAGTACTTC.

This clonotype showed up many times. The chain is built from TRBV3-1 and TRBJ2-3; D assignment may be TRBD1 or TRBD2 (5 bases each). V was shortened by 6 bases and J by 2 bases, with 12 bases between the two germline ends. The CDR3 covers 14 residues. Germline values: CDR1 LGHDT, CDR2 YNNKEL (reference sequence). The CDR3 sequence is CASSLRGPTDTQYF. CDR3 nucleotide sequence: TGTGCCAGCAGTTTAAGGGGACCCACAGATACGCAGTATTTT.

Of note for this clonotype: Germline is not matched at one junction end, which may reflect a read error. The chain employs TRBV5-1 and TRBJ2-1; tentatively, D is TRBD2 (6 bases). Germline V CDR1 and CDR2: SGHRS, YFSETQ. The CDR3 is 16 residues long. The CDR3 spells CASSPYAGGEGNEQYF. CDR3 bases: TGCGCCAGCAGCCCCTACGCGGGCGGGGAAGGAAACGAGCAGTACTTT.